This TCR beta chain appears in the sequencing data of a study of cytomegalovirus exposure and HLA in healthy donors. This PCR relied on a set of 60 Vbeta primers and 13 Jbeta primers. Here immunoSEQ multiplex PCR was the method, and the copy in TCRdb shows in-frame clones only, minus some. The data contain about 110,000 clones, 76% of them singletons. The sample comprised PBMCs. The clonotype was recovered from a woman aged 45-60 years in good health and CMV-seropositive.

The CDR3 spells CATNPFQGTEAFF. In nucleotides, the CDR3 is TGTGCCACCAATCCATTCCAGGGTACTGAAGCTTTCTTT. The rearrangement joins TRBV6-6 to TRBJ1-1, with D maybe TRBD1 (5 bases). CDR1 is MNHNY and CDR2 is SVGAGI in the germline V gene (reference sequence). The CDR3 sequence is 13 residues long. Trimming shortened V by 10 bases and J by 5 bases, and 17 bases separated the two germline ends.